The 32 T cell receptor beta chains given below trace back to one sample, sequenced in a study of blood T cell repertoires in COVID-19 (dated by TCRdb to about 2020). Receptor amplification or capture employed the immunoSEQ multiplex PCR assay. As stored in TCRdb, this immuneACCESS dataset retains in-frame rearrangements with V and J assigned. A fraction of the clones does not appear; measured against another copy, unresolved V genes explain less than half of the discrepancy, and the remainder lacks a known reason. This sample has 200,000 to 250,000 clones in its table, and approximately 85% of those were observed once. The top ten constitute approximately 5.1% of the sample. Source material: peripheral blood. The receptors derive from a man aged 50-59 years with COVID-19, enrolled during active disease.

The chain is built from TRBV6-6 and TRBJ2-5; TRBD2 might be the D (5 bases). The CDR3 loop spans 14 amino acids. Per the germline V gene, CDR1 is MNHNY and CDR2 is SVGAGI (reference sequence). V shed 5 bases and J shed 8 bases, with 18 bases lying between them. CDR3 residues: CASSPRSSEGTQYF. The DNA of the CDR3 is TGTGCCAGCAGTCCTCGTAGTAGCGAAGGTACCCAGTACTTC.

V and J are TRBV28 and TRBJ1-1; 7 bases align to TRBD1. CDR1 and CDR2 (germline): MDHEN, SYDVKM. J gave up 7 bases and V 5 bases, and 10 bases lay outside the gene matches. The CDR3 contains 14 residues. The CDR3 region is CASSPPRTGNEAFF. The CDR3 DNA sequence: TGTGCCAGCAGTCCCCCTCGGACAGGAAATGAAGCTTTCTTT. Using reference TRBV28 and TRBJ1-1 for the parts outside the CDR3, the full variable domain is DVKVTQSSRYLVKRTGEKVFLECVQDMDHENMFWYRQDPGLGLRLIYFSYDVKMKEKGDIPEGYSVSREKKERFSLILESASTNQTSMYLCASSPPRTGNEAFFGQGTRLTVV.

This clone was seen many times. The chain links TRBV6-1 to TRBJ2-7, with TRBD2 identical over 8 bases. Germline trimming cut 1 base from V and 4 bases from J; bases unmatched to any gene: 15. Germline-derived CDR1 and CDR2 are MNHNS and SASEGT. This CDR3 contains 18 residues. In nucleotides, the CDR3 is TGTGCCAGCAGTGAAGATATCGTCGGGACGGGGGGGCGGTACGAGCAGTACTTC. Its protein is CASSEDIVGTGGRYEQYF.

The chain joins TRBV5-5 to TRBJ1-3; unclear D gene. CDR1 and CDR2 (germline): SGHKS, YYEKEE (reference sequence). The CDR3 covers 12 residues. The V and J ends lost 7 bases and 4 bases respectively, with 9 bases between them. Here the CDR3 DNA reads TGTGCCAGCGCGAGTGTGGGAAACACCATATATTTT. Translated, it gives CASASVGNTIYF.

This chain connects TRBV4-2 to TRBJ1-2; maybe TRBD1 (6 bases). In germline, CDR1 is LGHNA, CDR2 YNFKEQ. V dropped 1 base and J dropped 4 bases, with 16 bases sitting between them. The CDR3 totals 16 residues. CDR3 sequence: CASSQGWVRGGYGYTF. CDR3 nucleotide sequence: TGTGCCAGCAGCCAAGGCTGGGTCAGGGGTGGCTATGGCTACACCTTC.

The chain couples TRBV2 to TRBJ2-7; 7 bases align to TRBD1. Germline V gene data show CDR1 as SNHLY and CDR2 as FYNNEI. CDR3 length: 12 amino acids. The V gene end was trimmed by 6 bases and the J gene end by 2 bases; junction bases not matched to a gene: 1. In nucleotides, the CDR3 is TGTGCCAGCAGCCAGGGGGCCTACGAGCAGTACTTC. Its protein product is CASSQGAYEQYF.

The table lists this clone with a count of one. The V and J genes are TRBV5-4 and TRBJ2-7, with a weak D call TRBD2 (6 bases). The CDR3 runs 15 residues. Germline CDR1 is SGHNT and CDR2 is YYREEE (reference sequence). V lost 4 bases and J lost 3, with 17 bases in between. The CDR3: CASSRYRGASYEQYF. CDR3 DNA sequence: TGTGCCAGCAGCCGGTATCGCGGGGCTAGCTACGAGCAGTACTTC.

In the case of this clone: The sample carries other DNA sequences with the same CDR3. J is TRBJ2-2 and V is TRBV9, with no clear D. The CDR3 totals 15 residues. The germline V gene has CDR1 SGDLS and CDR2 YYNGEE. V was pared by 0 bases and J by 0 bases, with 6 bases between. The CDR3 region is CASSVDSPNTGELFF. As DNA, the CDR3 is TGTGCCAGCAGCGTAGACAGCCCGAACACCGGGGAGCTGTTTTTT.

This chain links TRBV24-1 with TRBJ1-1; 8 bases align to TRBD1. Germline loops: CDR1 KGHDR, CDR2 SFDVKD. V lost 4 bases, J lost 3 bases, and 3 bases stayed unmatched. This CDR3 is 14 amino acids long. Here the CDR3 DNA reads TGTGCCACCAGTGACAACAGGGGGTACACTGAAGCTTTCTTT. This codes for CATSDNRGYTEAFF.

This clone was seen only a few times. The chain links TRBV6-5 to TRBJ1-5; D not certain. CDR1 and CDR2 from the germline V gene are MNHEY and SVGAGI. V was clipped by 0 bases and J by 4 bases, with 4 bases between them. The CDR3 has 13 residues. The CDR3 DNA follows: TGTGCCAGCAGTTACTCACTTAATCAGCCCCAGCATTTT. Amino acid sequence: CASSYSLNQPQHF.

This chain uses TRBV3-1 (or the pseudogene TRBV3-2) with TRBJ2-5; 8 bases are a match to TRBD2. Germline CDR1 reads LGHDT; CDR2 reads YNNKEL (reference sequence). The CDR3 runs to 16 residues. The V segment lost 1 base and the J segment 2 bases; nucleotides outside the gene matches: 6. The CDR3, as DNA: TGTGCCAGCAGCCAAGGGGTTGGCGGGGGGCAAGAGACCCAGTACTTC. Translated, it gives CASSQGVGGGQETQYF.

This clone was seen only once. DNA of the CDR3: TGTGCCAGCATGGCCACCCTCTACGAGCAGTACTTC. It is translated as CASMATLYEQYF. V usage is TRBV6-5 and J usage is TRBJ2-7, with D hard to call. Trimming shortened V by 7 bases and J by 3 bases, and 10 bases separated the two germline ends. Germline V gene sequence: CDR1 MNHEY, CDR2 SVGAGI. The CDR3 is 12 amino acids.

V gene TRBV9 combines with J gene TRBJ2-7; D is unresolved. Germline loops: CDR1 SGDLS, CDR2 YYNGEE. This CDR3 has 15 amino acids. Trimming shortened V by 0 bases and J by 4 bases, and 14 bases separated the two germline ends. The CDR3 nucleotides read TGTGCCAGCAGCGTAGACCCACTCCCAACTTACGAGCAGTACTTC. Amino acids: CASSVDPLPTYEQYF.

V gene TRBV20-1 combines with J gene TRBJ2-5; the match to TRBD2 covers 13 bases. V was clipped by 3 bases and J by 3 bases; unmatched bases: 1. From germline, CDR1 is DFQATT and CDR2 SNEGSKA (reference sequence). The CDR3 runs 14 residues. The CDR3 here is CSASTSGGEETQYF. CDR3 DNA sequence: TGCAGTGCTAGTACTAGCGGGGGGGAAGAGACCCAGTACTTC.

J is TRBJ1-2 and V is TRBV7-3; 8 bases are shared with TRBD1. Germline-derived CDR1 and CDR2 are SGHTA and FQGTGA. This CDR3 comprises 14 residues. V was pared by 8 bases and J by 3 bases, with 8 bases of the junction left unmatched. This chain's CDR3 is CASGFGQGDYGYTF. Written as DNA, the CDR3 is TGTGCCAGCGGATTTGGACAGGGTGACTATGGCTACACCTTC.

This clone has just a few counts. Other DNA sequences in the sample encode the same CDR3. The rearrangement uses TRBV28 and TRBJ2-2; D gene uncertain. This CDR3 spans 13 amino acids. Germline V gene data show CDR1 as MDHEN and CDR2 as SYDVKM. The germline V and J ends were trimmed by 5 bases and 0 bases, with 4 bases remaining between them. The CDR3: CASSQTNTGELFF. The CDR3 DNA sequence: TGTGCCAGCAGTCAAACGAACACCGGGGAGCTGTTTTTT.

In regard to this clone: A junction boundary mismatches the germline segment, possibly from a read error. The chain combines TRBV6-5 with TRBJ1-4, with 8 bases matching TRBD1. CDR3 size: 10 residues. Germline V gives CDR1 MNHEY, CDR2 SVGAGI. CDR3 residues: CASGVDRGVF. CDR3 sequence (DNA): TGTGCCAGCGGGGTTGACAGGGGTGTTTTT.

The chain employs TRBV6-5 and TRBJ2-3, with TRBD2 matching over 12 bases. The CDR3 sequence is 16 residues long. V was clipped by 2 bases and J by 8 bases; unmatched bases: 8. Germline lookup yields CDR1 MNHEY and CDR2 SVGAGI. The CDR3 here is CASSYRLAGGEGTQYF. DNA for the CDR3: TGTGCCAGCAGTTACAGGCTAGCGGGGGGGGAGGGTACGCAGTATTTT.

The chain couples TRBV29-1 to TRBJ1-1; 8 bases match TRBD1. This CDR3 is 14 amino acids long. CDR1 is SQVTM, CDR2 ANQGSEA, per germline. V gave up 5 bases and J gave up 5 bases; unmatched junction bases: 10. DNA for the CDR3: TGCAGCGTTAATACAGGGGGGGGTTGGACTGAAGCTTTCTTT. It translates to CSVNTGGGWTEAFF.

The genes are TRBV7-7 and TRBJ2-1; D is perhaps TRBD2 (6 bases). CDR1 and CDR2 from the germline V gene are SSHAT and FNYEAQ (reference sequence). The CDR3 loop spans 15 amino acids. This CDR3 is CASSVGLNSYNEQFF. The CDR3 DNA follows: TGTGCTAGCTCCGTAGGACTAAACTCCTACAATGAGCAGTTCTTC.

The gene calls are TRBV7-2 and TRBJ2-1; TRBD2 is a possible D gene (7 bases). The germline V and J ends were trimmed by 0 bases and 10 bases, with 13 bases remaining between them. This CDR3 region has 14 residues. From germline, CDR1 is SGHTA and CDR2 FQGNSA. The CDR3 sequence: CASSLAGGPREQFF. CDR3 nucleotide sequence: TGTGCCAGCAGCTTAGCGGGGGGGCCCCGCGAGCAGTTCTTC.

Here the CDR3 reads CASSQDGQGGETQYF. The CDR3, as DNA: TGCGCCAGCAGCCAAGATGGGCAAGGGGGAGAGACCCAGTACTTC. The chain recombines TRBV4-1 with TRBJ2-5; D is possibly TRBD1 (6 bases). This CDR3 is built from 15 residues. V was trimmed by 0 bases and J by 4 bases, leaving 12 bases between them. Germline assignment: CDR1 MGHRA and CDR2 YSYEKL.

V usage is TRBV4-1 and J usage is TRBJ2-7; maybe TRBD2 (6 bases). V was clipped by 1 base and J by 0 bases, with 16 bases between them. This CDR3 is 17 amino acids long. Per the germline V gene, CDR1 is MGHRA and CDR2 is YSYEKL. The CDR3 here is CASSQVWGVSSSYEQYF. The CDR3 DNA follows: TGCGCCAGCAGCCAAGTTTGGGGGGTCAGCAGCTCCTACGAGCAGTACTTC.

This rearrangement joins TRBV5-4 to TRBJ2-1; a weak D match, TRBD2 (6 bases). Trimming cost V 4 bases and J 9 bases, with 20 bases left between them. The CDR3 has 15 residues. CDR1 is SGHNT and CDR2 is YYREEE in the germline V gene (reference sequence). The CDR3 DNA is TGTGCCAGCAGCCCCGGGGGATGGGGGTCGGGTGAGCAGTTCTTC. Protein product: CASSPGGWGSGEQFF.

The CDR3: CASSLLERQGAFEAFF. DNA of the CDR3: TGTGCCAGCAGCCTTTTAGAGAGACAGGGCGCCTTCGAAGCTTTCTTT. V is TRBV3-1 (or the pseudogene TRBV3-2) and J is TRBJ1-1; 7 bases match TRBD1. The trim removed 4 bases at V and 8 bases at J, leaving 16 bases unmatched. The CDR3 covers 16 residues. Germline V CDR1 and CDR2: LGHDT, YNNKEL (reference sequence).

This clone was detected once. The chain joins TRBV10-1 to TRBJ2-3; no reliable D call. Trimming removed 0 bases at V and 0 bases at J, with 7 bases between. The germline CDR1 and CDR2 sequences are WNHNN and SYGVQD (reference sequence). CDR3 length: 15 residues. The CDR3: CASSESGSSTDTQYF. The CDR3 DNA reads TGCGCCAGCAGTGAGTCTGGCAGTAGCACAGATACGCAGTATTTT.

V and J are TRBV6-2 or TRBV6-3 and TRBJ2-7; 8 positions agree with TRBD1. Germline V gene sequence: CDR1 MNHEY, CDR2 SVGEGT. This CDR3 spans 16 amino acids. V trimming: 5 bases; J trimming: 5 bases; junction bases outside the gene matches: 14. DNA of the CDR3: TGTGCCAGCAGTCCATTCCGACAGGGGAGAGGGGACGAGCAGTACTTC. Translation gives CASSPFRQGRGDEQYF.

This clone was detected a few times. This chain connects TRBV9 to TRBJ1-4; TRBD1 matches 7 bases. The germline V gene encodes CDR1 SGDLS and CDR2 YYNGEE. The CDR3 covers 15 residues. With V trimmed by 3 bases and J by 2 bases, 4 bases remained unmatched. The CDR3 loop is CASSGGQVTNEKLFF. The CDR3 DNA is TGTGCCAGCAGCGGTGGACAGGTCACTAATGAAAAACTGTTTTTT.

The rearrangement uses TRBV5-5 and TRBJ2-7, with D maybe TRBD2 (5 bases). The CDR3 covers 14 residues. Germline lookup yields CDR1 SGHKS and CDR2 YYEKEE (reference sequence). Trimming left V 4 bases short and J 2 bases short, with 13 bases between. The CDR3 spells CASSQQRSTYEQYF. CDR3 DNA sequence: TGTGCCAGCAGCCAACAGCGGTCCACCTACGAGCAGTACTTC.

The rearrangement uses TRBV4-2 and TRBJ2-7; D possibly corresponds to TRBD1 (6 bases). This CDR3 has 13 residues. Germline loops: CDR1 LGHNA, CDR2 YNFKEQ. The ends were cut back, 4 bases at V and 3 bases at J, with 10 bases in the middle. CDR3 loop: CASSPRDIYEQYF. DNA of the CDR3: TGTGCCAGCAGCCCCCGGGACATCTACGAGCAGTACTTC.

The chain carries TRBV2 and TRBJ1-1; D call uncertain. The CDR3 length is 14 residues. Germline loops: CDR1 SNHLY, CDR2 FYNNEI. The V end was cut by 7 bases, the J end by 6 bases, with 18 bases between. The CDR3 sequence: CASTPEALGSEAFF. The CDR3 DNA reads as TGTGCCAGCACTCCAGAGGCTCTCGGTTCTGAAGCTTTCTTT.

This clone was found once. The CDR3 protein is CASSARTGTGTGELFF. The CDR3 DNA sequence: TGCGCCAGCAGTGCAAGGACAGGGACGGGGACCGGGGAGCTGTTTTTT. The chain recombines TRBV10-1 with TRBJ2-2; 8 bases are shared with TRBD1. The V gene end was trimmed by 4 bases and the J gene end by 5 bases; junction bases not matched to a gene: 9. The CDR3 loop spans 16 amino acids. Germline V CDR1 and CDR2: WNHNN, SYGVQD (reference sequence).